Included here is one TCR beta chain sequence, with context. Its matching antigen is unknown. Over 95% purity was reached by all sorted populations. The data were taken from a study of beta chain features in type 1 diabetes. The study, taken as a whole, reports: Among patients with Type 1 diabetes, TCRB CDR3s were moderately but significantly shorter in every one of the four CD4+ subsets. The naive, central memory and Treg TCRB repertoires looked more alike in patients than they did in healthy donors.

Expressed TCRB transcripts got sequenced, as all isolated RNA was reverse transcribed. Assay used: immunoSEQ multiplex PCR; TCRdb lists only in-frame clones, some missing. This table has about 160,000 clones, 7% to 9% appearing once. V was cut by 6 bases and J by 1 base, with 8 bases left in between. The V gene's germline CDR1 is LNHDA and CDR2 SQIVND (reference sequence). The CDR3 is 13 residues long. V usage is TRBV19 and J usage is TRBJ2-3; no clear D. This clonotype originated in a man aged 18 to 30 with type 1 diabetes. Sequenced material: central memory CD4+ T cells from blood. The CDR3 region is CASSPTRTDTQYF. The CDR3 DNA follows: TGTGCCAGTAGCCCTACTCGCACAGATACGCAGTATTTT.